The TCR beta chain described here comes from a study of blood T cell repertoires in COVID-19. Study information: Acute-phase and convalescent COVID-19 samples originated in the United States, Italy and Spain. PBMCs, B-cell-depleted T cells, or T cells provided the cDNA or gDNA that made up the material.

Study processing details: Reference gene primer amplification in the assay estimated nucleated cell counts. The method was immunoSEQ multiplex PCR; TCRdb's version includes in-frame clones alone and lacks a portion of them. V and J calls and clone size are as listed in that table; D and trimming were resolved from the DNA. The repertoire includes roughly 250,000 clones, just over 90% of them detected once, and 2.3% sits in the top ten. Individuals aged about 18 to 89 years were recruited from roughly 23 US areas. Trimming took 3 bases from V and 1 from J; bases not matched to a gene: 7. The CDR3 runs to 16 residues. Germline CDR1 reads SGHDT; CDR2 reads YYEEEE.

This receptor was obtained from a woman in her thirties or forties with acute COVID-19. V usage is TRBV5-6 and J usage is TRBJ2-4, with 7 bases that match TRBD1. The sample consisted of PBMCs or T cells enriched from blood (not recorded which). Here the CDR3 reads CASSYDSRGAKNIQYF. As DNA, the CDR3 is TGTGCCAGCAGCTACGACTCCAGGGGGGCCAAAAACATTCAGTACTTC.